A selection of T cell receptor beta chains follows, all from one sample in a study of regulatory T cells in long-lasting Graves disease. TCRdb reanalysed the multiplex PCR reads using MiXCR and keeps one entry per CDR3 protein. Of 350,000 to 450,000 distinct CDR3 sequences in the sample, over 20% were seen once. Sequenced material: peripheral blood mononuclear cells (PBMCs), taken when the disease was refractory, from a patient treated with antithyroid drugs. Receptor source: a female donor with Graves disease. Each CDR3 is given with its conserved first and last residue. D genes are given only for firm matches. Rows may omit the clone size; those that give it use once, few, many or a size class.

d_call,v_call,clone_size,j_call,cdr3_nt,cdr3_aa
TRBD1,TRBV18,few,TRBJ1-1,TGTGCCAGCTCACCAAGTATTCAGGGGGCGAACACTGAAGCTTTCTTT,CASSPSIQGANTEAFF
NA,TRBV9,many,TRBJ2-5,TGTGCCAGCAGCGTAGGGCAGGGCTTAGTGGAGACCCAGTACTTC,CASSVGQGLVETQYF
TRBD1,TRBV11-2,many,TRBJ2-7,TGTGCCAGCAGCTCCTGGACAGGGGTGGGCGAGCAGTACTTC,CASSSWTGVGEQYF
TRBD2,TRBV28,NA,TRBJ2-1,TGTGCCAGCAGTTTTGCGGACAGGGTAACTAGCGGGAGTTTGTACAATGAGCAGTTCTTC,CASSFADRVTSGSLYNEQFF
NA,TRBV27,many,TRBJ1-1,TGTGCCAGCAGTTTATCGGGACAAATCAACACTGAAGCTTTCTTT,CASSLSGQINTEAFF
NA,TRBV18,NA,TRBJ2-3,TGTGCCAGCCTCGGTGGGGGCCCAGATACGCAGTATTTT,CASLGGGPDTQYF
TRBD2,TRBV20-1,NA,TRBJ2-7,TGCAGTGCTAACCCTGGACTAGGCTGGGAGGAGCAGTACTTC,CSANPGLGWEEQYF
NA,TRBV28,many,TRBJ1-6,TGTGCCAGCAGTTTATACGGGAGCTCCTATAATTCACCCCTCCACTTT,CASSLYGSSYNSPLHF
TRBD2,TRBV4-1,few,TRBJ2-7,TGCGCCAGCAGCCATCTGACTAGCGGAGTACCTTACGAGCAGTACTTC,CASSHLTSGVPYEQYF
NA,TRBV4-1,NA,TRBJ1-6,TGCGCCAGCAGCGTGGGGGAATCACCCCTCCACTTT,CASSVGESPLHF
TRBD2,TRBV4-1,NA,TRBJ2-7,TGCGCCAGCAGCCGCTTATTACTAGCGTCCATTGAGCAGTACTTC,CASSRLLLASIEQYF
TRBD2,TRBV3-1,many,TRBJ2-7,TGTGCCAGCAGCCAACCTGGGGAGCGGGAAACCTACGAGCAGTACTTC,CASSQPGERETYEQYF
NA,TRBV6-2/TRBV6-3,many,TRBJ1-4,TGTGCCAGCAGTTACTCCGAAGGAGGGGGGGATGAAAAACTGTTTTTT,CASSYSEGGGDEKLFF
NA,TRBV5-1,NA,TRBJ2-5,TGCGCCAGCAGCTTGGTAAATTCAATGGGGGAGACCCAGTACTTC,CASSLVNSMGETQYF
NA,TRBV20-1,NA,TRBJ2-3,TGCAGTGCTAGAGAAAGCCTCACAGATACGCAGTATTTT,CSARESLTDTQYF
NA,TRBV5-1,NA,TRBJ2-2,TGCGCCAGCAGCTTGGGGGAACAGGGTATCACCGGGGAGCTGTTTTTT,CASSLGEQGITGELFF
TRBD2,TRBV20-1,NA,TRBJ2-7,TGCGGAGGGAGGGGTAGCTCCTACGAGCAGTACTTC,CGGRGSSYEQYF
NA,TRBV15,few,TRBJ2-7,TGTGCCACCTCCGGGGGGCTTGAGCAGTACTTC,CATSGGLEQYF
NA,TRBV7-9,many,TRBJ2-5,TGTGCCAGCAGCTTAGAGGGAAGGGTCGGTTATGGAATATCTCAAGAGACCCAGTACTTC,CASSLEGRVGYGISQETQYF
NA,TRBV28,many,TRBJ2-6,TGTGCCAGCAGTACTCACGAGGGGGACCCGAGGGACGGGGCCAACGTCCTGACTTTC,CASSTHEGDPRDGANVLTF
TRBD1,TRBV5-6,NA,TRBJ1-5,TGTGCCAGCAACCTACAGGGGGCGATGAGCAATCAGCCCCAGCATTTT,CASNLQGAMSNQPQHF
TRBD1,TRBV6-1,NA,TRBJ2-4,TGTGCCAGCACTCCCGACAGGGGGGACATTCAGTACTTC,CASTPDRGDIQYF
NA,TRBV3-1,few,TRBJ1-5,TGTGCCAGCAGCCAAGATGGACGGCCGGGGCAGCCCCAGCATTTT,CASSQDGRPGQPQHF
TRBD1,TRBV10-3,NA,TRBJ2-7,TGTGCCATCAGTGAGTCGGAGGGACAGGGAAGAGGGGAGCAGTACTTC,CAISESEGQGRGEQYF
NA,TRBV10-3,few,TRBJ1-2,TGTGCCATCAGTGTTGCGGGGGAGAACTCCTATGGCTACACCTTC,CAISVAGENSYGYTF
NA,TRBV5-1,few,TRBJ2-2,TGCGCCAGCAGCTTGGAAGTCCCAGACAACACCGGGGAGCTGTTTTTT,CASSLEVPDNTGELFF
NA,TRBV6-1,NA,TRBJ1-5,TGTGCCAGCAGTGAAGCTCCCGGGGGCGGACAGCAGCCCCAGCATTTT,CASSEAPGGGQQPQHF
NA,TRBV12-3/TRBV12-4,many,TRBJ2-7,TGTGCCAGCAGTTTGATTGCCGAGCAGTACTTC,CASSLIAEQYF
TRBD1,TRBV30,NA,TRBJ1-5,TGTGCCTGGAGTGTACCCGGGACAGTGGGCAATCAGCCCCAGCATTTT,CAWSVPGTVGNQPQHF
NA,TRBV11-2,many,TRBJ1-1,TGTGCCAGCAGCCGGACCGGACCACTGAACACTGAAGCTTTCTTT,CASSRTGPLNTEAFF
NA,TRBV7-9,many,TRBJ2-5,TGTGCCAGCAGCGAAGGGACGGCGGGGACCCAGTACTTC,CASSEGTAGTQYF
TRBD2,TRBV7-2,NA,TRBJ2-1,TGTGCCAACCACTGTGGCGGGAGGTCCAGCTCCTACAATGAGCAGTTCTTC,CANHCGGRSSSYNEQFF
NA,TRBV20-1,NA,TRBJ2-7,TGCAGTGCTAGAGGGGCGGTTCTACTTTACGAGCAGTACTTC,CSARGAVLLYEQYF
NA,TRBV30,many,TRBJ2-4,TGTGCCTGGAGTCGGGGGGCCGATGACATTCAGTACTTC,CAWSRGADDIQYF
NA,TRBV28,many,TRBJ1-2,TGTGCCAGCAGTTCGGACAGACTAAACTATGGCTACACCTTC,CASSSDRLNYGYTF
TRBD2,TRBV7-2,many,TRBJ2-5,TGTGCCAGCAGCTTAGCCGGGACTAGCGGGAGGAAGACCCAGTACTTC,CASSLAGTSGRKTQYF
TRBD1,TRBV30,NA,TRBJ1-1,TGTGCCTGGAGTGTCCGGGACAGGGCCACTGAAGCTTTCTTT,CAWSVRDRATEAFF
TRBD2,TRBV6-1,few,TRBJ2-5,TGTGCCAGTACCCCTAGCGGGTCTGGCCCCCAAGAGACCCAGTACTTC,CASTPSGSGPQETQYF
NA,TRBV20-1,few,TRBJ2-5,TGCAGTGCTCGACATTTGCGGTTCCAAGAGACCCAGTACTTC,CSARHLRFQETQYF
NA,TRBV10-3,few,TRBJ1-2,TGTGCCATCAGGGACGGTGGCTACACCTTC,CAIRDGGYTF
NA,TRBV3-1,few,TRBJ2-7,TGTGCCAGCAGTCGAAGAATTAGCGGCTACGAGCAGTACTTC,CASSRRISGYEQYF
NA,TRBV28,many,TRBJ1-1,TGTGCCACTGGGGGTATCACTGAAGCTTTCTTT,CATGGITEAFF